The 9 T cell receptor beta chains listed next were all sequenced from one sample in a study of response to subunit inactivated influenza vaccine. TCRdb reprocessed the RT-PCR reads with MiXCR, giving one entry per CDR3 protein. The sample includes about 650,000 distinct CDR3 sequences, less than 20% of them seen just once. This material consisted of PBMCs from blood, taken about 11 days after vaccination. Receptor source: a man aged 45 to 65 who received an inactivated influenza vaccine.

The rearrangement joins TRBV7-9 to TRBJ1-2; 8 bases fit TRBD1. Germline-derived CDR1 and CDR2 are SEHNR and FQNEAQ (reference sequence). The CDR3 has 14 residues. V shed 5 bases, J shed 5 bases, and the junction held 7 bases outside the gene matches. The CDR3 region has the DNA TGTGCCAGCAGCGCGGGACAGGCACCATATGGCTACACCTTC. It is translated as CASSAGQAPYGYTF. Drawing the rest from reference TRBV7-9 and TRBJ1-2, the complete variable domain is DTGVSQNPRHKITKRGQNVTFRCDPISEHNRLYWYRQTLGQGPEFLTYFQNEAQLEKSRLLSDRFSAERPKGSFSTLEIQRTEQGDSAMYLCASSAGQAPYGYTFGSGTRLTVV.

The J gene is TRBJ1-1, the V gene TRBV7-2; D perhaps matches TRBD1 (5 bases). Germline V CDR1 and CDR2: SGHTA, FQGNSA. The CDR3 totals 13 residues. V was clipped by 2 bases and J by 6 bases, with 10 bases between them. CDR3 region: CASSLRGGPEAFF. The CDR3 DNA is TGTGCCAGCAGCTTACGGGGCGGGCCTGAAGCTTTCTTT.

The chain has TRBV2 and TRBJ1-2; no firm D call. Germline CDR1 is SNHLY and CDR2 is FYNNEI. The CDR3 is made up of 12 amino acids. Trimming pared 6 bases from V and 0 bases from J, leaving 5 bases between. Here the CDR3 DNA reads TGTGCCAGCAGGTCCCCTAACTATGGCTACACCTTC. This translates into CASRSPNYGYTF.

This clonotype has only a few counts. The rearrangement uses TRBV7-6 and TRBJ2-2; D call uncertain. Trimming took 5 bases from V and 6 from J, leaving 13 bases between them. The CDR3 is 14 amino acids. In germline, CDR1 is SGHVS, CDR2 FNYEAQ. The CDR3 is CASSPTSGPGELFF. The CDR3 DNA sequence: TGTGCCAGCAGCCCAACCTCTGGCCCCGGGGAGCTGTTTTTT.

V is TRBV24-1 and J is TRBJ2-1; possible D gene TRBD2, 5 bases. Per germline, CDR1 KGHDR and CDR2 SFDVKD. V lost 1 base, J lost 1 base, and 13 bases lay in between. The CDR3 covers 17 residues. CDR3 in DNA: TGTGCCACCAGTGATTTTTCTCGGGGTAGATCCTACAATGAGCAGTTCTTC. The encoded protein is CATSDFSRGRSYNEQFF.

In its sample, this clonotype was seen a few times. The chain couples TRBV5-1 to TRBJ2-3; TRBD1 aligns across 10 bases. The CDR3 extends over 13 amino acids. Germline CDR1 SGHRS, CDR2 YFSETQ. Trimming took 4 bases from V and 7 from J; bases not matched to a gene: 3. The CDR3 loop is CASSVTGGNTQYF. The CDR3 DNA follows: TGCGCCAGCAGCGTGACAGGGGGCAATACGCAGTATTTT.

This clonotype occurred many times. J is TRBJ1-4 and V is TRBV11-2, with D perhaps matching TRBD1 (6 bases). The CDR3 loop spans 16 amino acids. Germline V CDR1 and CDR2: SGHAT, FQNNGV. V lost 5 bases and J 4 bases, leaving 17 bases between the germline ends. CDR3: CASSRPSEDSNEKLFF. The CDR3 DNA reads TGTGCCAGCAGCCGACCCTCTGAGGACAGTAATGAAAAACTGTTTTTT.

This clonotype was picked up one time. The CDR3 here is CASSTDRAQPQHF. CDR3 in DNA: TGTGCCAGCAGCACGGACAGGGCTCAGCCCCAGCATTTT. The chain joins TRBV5-6 to TRBJ1-5; the match to TRBD1 covers 8 bases. Germline CDR1 is SGHDT and CDR2 is YYEEEE. V was clipped by 4 bases and J by 6 bases; unmatched bases: 3. The CDR3 sequence is 13 residues long.

V and J are TRBV6-1 and TRBJ2-6, with D tentatively TRBD1 (6 bases). The CDR3 loop spans 17 amino acids. Looked up from germline, CDR1 is MNHNS and CDR2 is SASEGT. V was pared by 5 bases and J by 0 bases, with 14 bases between. In nucleotides, the CDR3 is TGTGCCAGCAGTCTGGGGGCCCTCATCTCTGGGGCCAACGTCCTGACTTTC. This sequence encodes CASSLGALISGANVLTF.